This TCR beta chain was sequenced for a study of post-analysis software for immune sequencing data. General study results and limits: F measure showed strong co-clustering of same-batch samples. Patients carried roughly 5 TRBV segments more frequently than controls did, and TRBV5-6, TRBV5-1 and TRBV20-1 were among them. Controls had significantly higher normalized Chao1 diversity than multiple sclerosis patients.

This CDR3 comprises 17 residues. V was clipped by 5 bases and J by 9 bases; unmatched bases: 17. CDR1 MGHDK and CDR2 SYGVNS come from the germline V gene. This clonotype was counted a single time. Antigen specificity is unknown. TCR beta libraries were prepared from cDNA with unique molecular identifiers. TCRdb processed the PCR reads anew with MiXCR; each CDR3 protein has one entry. The sample yields about 430,000 distinct CDR3 sequences, 39% seen once. The V and J genes are TRBV25-1 and TRBJ2-1, with 9 nucleotides matching TRBD2. Sequenced: blood. This receptor was obtained from a girl between 2 and 10 years old with multiple sclerosis. The CDR3 sequence: CASSPRLGREGHVEQFF. CDR3 coding DNA: TGTGCCAGCAGTCCCCGGTTGGGGCGGGAGGGCCATGTTGAGCAGTTCTTC.